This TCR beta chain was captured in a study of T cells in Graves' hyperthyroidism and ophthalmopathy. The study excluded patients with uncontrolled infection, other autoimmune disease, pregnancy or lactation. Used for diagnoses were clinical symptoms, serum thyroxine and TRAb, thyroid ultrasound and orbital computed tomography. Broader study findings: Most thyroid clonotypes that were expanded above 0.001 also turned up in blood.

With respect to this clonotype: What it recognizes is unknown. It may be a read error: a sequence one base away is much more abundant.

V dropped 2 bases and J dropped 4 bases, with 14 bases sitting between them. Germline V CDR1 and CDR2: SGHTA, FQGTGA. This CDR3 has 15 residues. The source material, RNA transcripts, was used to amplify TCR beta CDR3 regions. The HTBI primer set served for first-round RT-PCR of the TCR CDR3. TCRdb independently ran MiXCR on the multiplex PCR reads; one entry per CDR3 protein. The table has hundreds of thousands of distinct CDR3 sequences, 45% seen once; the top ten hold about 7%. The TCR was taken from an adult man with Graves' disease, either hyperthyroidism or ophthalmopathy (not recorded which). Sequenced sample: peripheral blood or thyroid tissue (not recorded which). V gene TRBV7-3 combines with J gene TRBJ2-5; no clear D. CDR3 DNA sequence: TGTGCCAGCAGCTTAGCTTCGCATGGAGCAGAGACCCAGTACTTC. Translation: CASSLASHGAETQYF. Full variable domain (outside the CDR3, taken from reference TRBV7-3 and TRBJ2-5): GAGVSQTPSNKVTEKGKYVELRCDPISGHTALYWYRQSLGQGPEFLIYFQGTGAADDSGLPNDRFFAVRPEGSVSTLKIQRTERGDSAVYLCASSLASHGAETQYFGPGTRLLVL.